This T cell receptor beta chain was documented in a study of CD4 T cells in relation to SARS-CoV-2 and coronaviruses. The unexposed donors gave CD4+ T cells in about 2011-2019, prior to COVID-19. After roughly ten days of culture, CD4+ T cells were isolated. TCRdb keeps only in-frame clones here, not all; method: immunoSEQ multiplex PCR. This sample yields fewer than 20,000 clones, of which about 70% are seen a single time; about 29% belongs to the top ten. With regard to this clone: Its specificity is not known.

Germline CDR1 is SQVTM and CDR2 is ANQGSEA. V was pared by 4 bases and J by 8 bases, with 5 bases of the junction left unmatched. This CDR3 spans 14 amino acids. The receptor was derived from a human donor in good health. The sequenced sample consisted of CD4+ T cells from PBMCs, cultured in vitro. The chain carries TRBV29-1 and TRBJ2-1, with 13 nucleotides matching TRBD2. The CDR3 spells CSVVRGLAGYEQFF. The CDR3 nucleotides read TGCAGCGTTGTGAGGGGACTAGCGGGGTATGAGCAGTTCTTC.